These T cell receptor beta chains were read from a single sample in a study of blood T cells in healthy people across ages. TCRdb re-derived calls from the 5' RACE reads in MiXCR, one entry per CDR3 protein. The data hold over a million distinct CDR3 sequences, with roughly 60% observed a single time. The sequenced sample consisted of blood. Every receptor here comes from a man between 18 and 29 years old in good health. The CDR3 runs from the conserved cysteine through the conserved F or W. The order of the fields is V gene, clone size, D gene, J gene, CDR3 protein, CDR3 DNA. The D gene is left open where the match is weak. Expanded clones are given a class, and other clones once, few, many or no size at all.

V: TRBV7-2
size: few
D: TRBD2
J: TRBJ2-1
CDR3: CASILLAGGPNEQFF
DNA: TGTGCCAGCATCTTACTAGCGGGGGGGCCCAATGAGCAGTTCTTC

V: TRBV27
size: -
D: TRBD1
J: TRBJ2-2
CDR3: CASSTIDRVDTGELFF
DNA: TGTGCCAGCAGTACCATAGACAGGGTCGACACCGGGGAGCTGTTTTTT

V: TRBV4-1
size: few
D: -
J: TRBJ1-2
CDR3: CASSRLGSSHGYTF
DNA: TGCGCCAGCAGTCGTCTGGGGTCCAGTCATGGCTACACCTTC

V: TRBV3-1
size: once
D: -
J: TRBJ2-4
CDR3: CASGDRFGNIQYF
DNA: TGTGCCAGCGGCGACAGGTTCGGGAACATTCAGTACTTC

V: TRBV18
size: -
D: TRBD1
J: TRBJ2-3
CDR3: CASSRGTGGVSDTQYF
DNA: TGTGCCAGCTCTCGAGGGACAGGGGGTGTCTCAGATACGCAGTATTTT

V: TRBV9
size: few
D: TRBD2
J: TRBJ2-1
CDR3: CASSVDGGRTAYNEQFF
DNA: TGTGCCAGCAGCGTAGATGGCGGGAGGACGGCCTACAATGAGCAGTTCTTC

V: TRBV7-2
size: -
D: -
J: TRBJ1-2
CDR3: CASSLRGNGYTF
DNA: TGTGCCAGCAGTTTAAGGGGTAACGGCTACACCTTC

V: TRBV29-1
size: few
D: -
J: TRBJ2-3
CDR3: CSVERSEGTDTQYF
DNA: TGCAGCGTTGAACGGAGCGAGGGCACAGATACGCAGTATTTT

V: TRBV6-2/TRBV6-3
size: few
D: -
J: TRBJ1-2
CDR3: CASSYSKQRFYGYTF
DNA: TGTGCCAGCAGTTACTCGAAACAGCGCTTCTATGGCTACACCTTC

V: TRBV28
size: -
D: -
J: TRBJ2-7
CDR3: CASSPPPTGGPPYEQYF
DNA: TGTGCCAGCAGCCCTCCACCCACCGGGGGCCCTCCCTATGAGCAGTACTTC

V: TRBV5-6
size: -
D: TRBD1
J: TRBJ1-5
CDR3: CASSRTGGFGNQPQHF
DNA: TGTGCCAGCAGCCGGACAGGGGGCTTTGGGAATCAGCCCCAGCATTTT

V: TRBV20-1
size: -
D: TRBD2
J: TRBJ2-1
CDR3: CSAYSGRDYNEQFF
DNA: TGCAGTGCTTATAGCGGGAGGGATTACAATGAGCAGTTCTTC

V: TRBV20-1
size: few
D: -
J: TRBJ1-6
CDR3: CSADIPGQGVSPLHF
DNA: TGCAGTGCCGACATCCCGGGACAAGGGGTTTCACCCCTCCACTTT

V: TRBV20-1
size: few
D: -
J: TRBJ2-1
CDR3: CSVVESSYNEQFF
DNA: TGCAGTGTGGTGGAGAGCTCCTACAATGAGCAGTTCTTC

V: TRBV4-2
size: -
D: -
J: TRBJ2-1
CDR3: CASSQDIRDEQFF
DNA: TGTGCCAGCAGCCAAGATATCCGCGATGAGCAGTTCTTC